This T cell receptor (beta chain) is from a study of OX40 agonist ivuxolimab in advanced cancers. On the study more broadly: The dose-escalation cohort was around 83% male, with a mean age of about 60 years, ranging roughly 20 to 90.

In regard to this clone: The target antigen is unknown.

Study-level points and caveats: CD4+ and CD8+ T cells in blood underwent clonal expansion by week 6 at 0.1 to 3.0 mg/kg.

The protocol was immunoSEQ multiplex PCR, while the TCRdb copy is restricted to in-frame clones and leaves out a portion. The sample consists of tens of thousands of clones, about 88% of them appearing once. Trimming took 9 bases from V and 4 from J; bases not matched to a gene: 4. The CDR3 loop spans 14 amino acids. Germline V CDR1 and CDR2: LNHDA, SQIVND (reference sequence). The V gene is TRBV19, the J gene TRBJ2-5, with 14 nucleotides matching TRBD2. Material: CD4+ or CD8+ T cells sorted from blood, obtained in a trial of the OX40 agonist ivuxolimab. The receptor's source is an adult with an advanced solid tumor such as melanoma, head and neck, liver or kidney cancer. The CDR3 DNA reads as TGTGCCAGCGGACTAGCGGGAGGACGAGAGACCCAGTACTTC. Its translation: CASGLAGGRETQYF.